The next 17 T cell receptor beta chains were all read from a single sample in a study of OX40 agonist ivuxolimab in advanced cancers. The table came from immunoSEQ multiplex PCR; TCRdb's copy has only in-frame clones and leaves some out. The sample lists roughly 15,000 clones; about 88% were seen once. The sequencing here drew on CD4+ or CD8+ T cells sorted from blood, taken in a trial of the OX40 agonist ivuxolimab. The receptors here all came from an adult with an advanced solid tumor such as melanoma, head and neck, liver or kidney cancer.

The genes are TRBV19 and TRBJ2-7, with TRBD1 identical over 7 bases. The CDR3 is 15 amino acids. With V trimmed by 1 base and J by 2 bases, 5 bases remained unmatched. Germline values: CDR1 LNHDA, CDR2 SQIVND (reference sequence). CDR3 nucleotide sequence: TGTGCCAGTAGTATAGCAGGGGGAGAGGCCTACGAGCAGTACTTC. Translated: CASSIAGGEAYEQYF. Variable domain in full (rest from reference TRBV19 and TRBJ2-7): DGGITQSPKYLFRKEGQNVTLSCEQNLNHDAMYWYRQDPGQGLRLIYYSQIVNDFQKGDIAEGYSVSREKKESFPLTVTSAQKNPTAFYLCASSIAGGEAYEQYFGPGTRLTVT.

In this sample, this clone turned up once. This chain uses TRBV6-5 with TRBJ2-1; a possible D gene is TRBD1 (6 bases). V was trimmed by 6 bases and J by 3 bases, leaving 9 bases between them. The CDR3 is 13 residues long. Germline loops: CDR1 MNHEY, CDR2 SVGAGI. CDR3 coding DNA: TGTGCCAGCAGACGGGACATCTACAATGAGCAGTTCTTC. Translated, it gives CASRRDIYNEQFF.

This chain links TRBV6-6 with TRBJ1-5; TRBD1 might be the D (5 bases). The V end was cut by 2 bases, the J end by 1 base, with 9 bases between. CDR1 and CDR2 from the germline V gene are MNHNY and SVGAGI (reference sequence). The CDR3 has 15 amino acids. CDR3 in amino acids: CASSYLGGSNQPQHF. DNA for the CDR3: TGTGCCAGCAGTTACCTGGGGGGAAGCAATCAGCCCCAGCATTTT.

The CDR3 protein is CASSRTGMGYNEQFF. The CDR3 nucleotides read TGCGCCAGCAGTAGGACAGGGATGGGGTACAATGAGCAGTTCTTC. This chain joins TRBV10-2 and TRBJ2-1; 8 nucleotides align to TRBD1. CDR1 and CDR2 from the germline V gene are WSHSY and SAAADI. Losses at the gene ends were 5 bases for V and 4 bases for J; bases not matched to a gene: 7. CDR3 length: 15 residues.

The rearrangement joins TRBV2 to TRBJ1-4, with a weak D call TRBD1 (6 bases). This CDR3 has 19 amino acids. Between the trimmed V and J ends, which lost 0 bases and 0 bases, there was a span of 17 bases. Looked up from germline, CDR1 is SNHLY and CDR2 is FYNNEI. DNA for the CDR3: TGTGCCAGCAGTGAAGCGTTGGCAGGGGTAACCTCAACTAATGAAAAACTGTTTTTT. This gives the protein CASSEALAGVTSTNEKLFF.

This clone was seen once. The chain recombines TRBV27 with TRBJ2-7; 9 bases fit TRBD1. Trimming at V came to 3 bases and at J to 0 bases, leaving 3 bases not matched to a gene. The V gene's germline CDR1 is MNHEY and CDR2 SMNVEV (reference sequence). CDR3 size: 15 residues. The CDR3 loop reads CASSFRDRVSYEQYF. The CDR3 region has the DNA TGTGCCAGCAGTTTCCGGGACAGGGTCTCCTACGAGCAGTACTTC.

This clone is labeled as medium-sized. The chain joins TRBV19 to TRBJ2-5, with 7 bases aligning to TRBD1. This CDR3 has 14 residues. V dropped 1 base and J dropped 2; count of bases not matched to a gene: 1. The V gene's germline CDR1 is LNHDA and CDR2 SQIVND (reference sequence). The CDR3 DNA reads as TGTGCCAGTAGTATAGGCAGGGGGCAAGAGACCCAGTACTTC. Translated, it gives CASSIGRGQETQYF.

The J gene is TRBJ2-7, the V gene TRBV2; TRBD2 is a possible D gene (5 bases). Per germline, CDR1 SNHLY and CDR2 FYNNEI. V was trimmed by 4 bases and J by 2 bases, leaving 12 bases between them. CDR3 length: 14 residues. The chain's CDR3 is CASSVYGGTYEQYF. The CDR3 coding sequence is TGTGCCAGCAGTGTTTATGGAGGCACCTACGAGCAGTACTTC.

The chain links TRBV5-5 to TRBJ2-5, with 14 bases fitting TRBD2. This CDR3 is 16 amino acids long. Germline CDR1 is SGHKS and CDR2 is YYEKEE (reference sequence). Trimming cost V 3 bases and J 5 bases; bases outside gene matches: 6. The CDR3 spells CASSSGLAGVVETQYF. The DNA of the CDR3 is TGTGCCAGCAGCTCGGGACTAGCGGGAGTCGTCGAGACCCAGTACTTC.

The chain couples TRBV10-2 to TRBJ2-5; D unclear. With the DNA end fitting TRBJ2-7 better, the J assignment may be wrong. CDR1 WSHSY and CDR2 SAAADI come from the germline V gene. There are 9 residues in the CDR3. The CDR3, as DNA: TGCGCCAGCGGAAACGAGCAGTACTTC. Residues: CASGNEQYF.

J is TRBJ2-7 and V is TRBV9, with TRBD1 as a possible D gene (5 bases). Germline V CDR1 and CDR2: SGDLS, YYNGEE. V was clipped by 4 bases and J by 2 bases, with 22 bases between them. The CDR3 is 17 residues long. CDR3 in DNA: TGTGCCAGCAGCATACACACGGACACTTCCACCCCCTACGAGCAGTACTTC. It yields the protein CASSIHTDTSTPYEQYF.

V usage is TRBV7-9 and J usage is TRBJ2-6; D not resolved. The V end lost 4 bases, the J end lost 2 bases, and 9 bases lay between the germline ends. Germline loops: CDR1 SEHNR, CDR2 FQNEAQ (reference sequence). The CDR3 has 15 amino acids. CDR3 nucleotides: TGTGCCAGCAGCTCCCGGCTTACTGGGGCCAACGTCCTGACTTTC. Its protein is CASSSRLTGANVLTF.

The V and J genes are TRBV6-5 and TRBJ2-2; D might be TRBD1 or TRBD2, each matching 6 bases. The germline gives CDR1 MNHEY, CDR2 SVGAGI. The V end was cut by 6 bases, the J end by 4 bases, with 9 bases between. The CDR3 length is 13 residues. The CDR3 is CASRQGGTGELFF. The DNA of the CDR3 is TGTGCCAGCAGACAGGGAGGCACCGGGGAGCTGTTTTTT.

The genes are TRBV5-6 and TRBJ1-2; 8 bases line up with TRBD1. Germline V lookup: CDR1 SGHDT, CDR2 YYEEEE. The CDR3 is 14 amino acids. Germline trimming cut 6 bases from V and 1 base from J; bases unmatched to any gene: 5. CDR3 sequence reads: CASTETGVNYGYTF. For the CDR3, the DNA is TGTGCCAGCACCGAGACAGGGGTTAACTATGGCTACACCTTC. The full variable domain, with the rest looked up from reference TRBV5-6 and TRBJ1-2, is DAGVTQSPTHLIKTRGQQVTLRCSPKSGHDTVSWYQQALGQGPQFIFQYYEEEERQRGNFPDRFSGHQFPNYSSELNVNALLLGDSALYLCASTETGVNYGYTFGSGTRLTVV.

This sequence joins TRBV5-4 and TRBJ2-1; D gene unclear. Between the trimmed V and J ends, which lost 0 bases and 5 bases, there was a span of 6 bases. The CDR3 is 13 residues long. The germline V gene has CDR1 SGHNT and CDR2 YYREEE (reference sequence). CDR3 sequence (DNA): TGTGCCAGCAGCTTGGCCGCCCACAATGAGCAGTTCTTC. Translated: CASSLAAHNEQFF. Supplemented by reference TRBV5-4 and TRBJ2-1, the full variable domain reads ETGVTQSPTHLIKTRGQQVTLRCSSQSGHNTVSWYQQALGQGPQFIFQYYREEENGRGNFPPRFSGLQFPNYSSELNVNALELDDSALYLCASSLAAHNEQFFGPGTRLTVL.

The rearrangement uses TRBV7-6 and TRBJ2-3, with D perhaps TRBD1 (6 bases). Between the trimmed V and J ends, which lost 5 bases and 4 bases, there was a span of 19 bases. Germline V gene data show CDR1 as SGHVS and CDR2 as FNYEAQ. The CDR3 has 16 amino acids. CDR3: CASSLRRTGSPDTQYF. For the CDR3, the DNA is TGTGCCAGCAGCCTAAGGCGAACAGGGTCTCCAGATACGCAGTATTTT.

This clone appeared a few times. The CDR3 sequence is CASSQDRNRGSYNSPLHF. For the CDR3, the DNA is TGCGCCAGCAGCCAAGATCGTAACAGGGGGTCCTATAATTCACCCCTCCACTTT. The chain has TRBV4-3 and TRBJ1-6, with TRBD1 matching over 8 bases. V was pared by 0 bases and J by 1 base, with 5 bases of the junction left unmatched. The CDR3 has 18 amino acids. CDR1 and CDR2 from the germline V gene are LGHNA and YSLEER.